The table lists the clone carrying this T cell receptor (beta chain) with a count of one. This CDR3 is 12 amino acids long. CDR1 MDHEN and CDR2 SYDVKM come from the germline V gene. The V gene lost 4 bases and the J gene lost 8 bases, with 6 bases spanning the gap. The sample belongs to a study of cytomegalovirus exposure and HLA in healthy donors. PCR employed 60 Vbeta and 13 Jbeta primers. Sequencing was performed with immunoSEQ multiplex PCR; in TCRdb, only in-frame clones are kept and a portion is missing. The sample records under 200,000 clones, roughly 80% being singletons. Source material: PBMCs. The rearrangement joins TRBV28 to TRBJ1-6; D is unresolved. The clonotype comes from a young woman in good health and CMV-seronegative. Written as DNA, the CDR3 is TGTGCCAGCAGTTCTACAGATTCACCCCTCCACTTT. Protein product: CASSSTDSPLHF.